This TCR beta chain was sequenced during a study of identical twins. TCRdb re-called the 5' RACE reads through MiXCR, storing one row per CDR3 protein. Found here are 450,000 to 600,000 distinct CDR3 sequences, approximately 20% of them singletons; the top ten hold about 0.5%. The CDR3 covers 16 residues. Germline lookup yields CDR1 SSHAT and CDR2 FNYEAQ (reference sequence). With 5 bases removed from V and 2 bases from J, the gap between germline ends came to 15 bases. Study-level points and caveats: Twin sharing of out-of-frame TCR alpha was underestimated by models in monozygotic pairs. Cross-sectional statistical analysis was relied on for the conclusions, without the same donors being followed.

This clonotype has just a few counts. The antigen is unknown. The same sample was also used in a study of yellow fever vaccine responses in identical twins.

This receptor was taken from a woman aged 18-35 years in good health. Sequenced: CD4+ T cells sorted from blood. V usage is TRBV7-7 and J usage is TRBJ2-2; no firm D call. The CDR3 loop reads CASSPAPADNTGELFF. The DNA for the CDR3 is TGTGCCAGCAGCCCAGCCCCAGCCGATAACACCGGGGAGCTGTTTTTT.